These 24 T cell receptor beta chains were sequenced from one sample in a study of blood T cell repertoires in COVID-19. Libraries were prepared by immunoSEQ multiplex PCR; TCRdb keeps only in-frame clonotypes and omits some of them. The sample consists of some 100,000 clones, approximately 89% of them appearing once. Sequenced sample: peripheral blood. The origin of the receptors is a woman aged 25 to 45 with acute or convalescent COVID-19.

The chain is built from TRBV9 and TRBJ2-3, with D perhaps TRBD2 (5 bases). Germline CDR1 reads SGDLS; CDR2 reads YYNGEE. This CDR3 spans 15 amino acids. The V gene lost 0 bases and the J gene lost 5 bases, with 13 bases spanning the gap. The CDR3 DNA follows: TGTGCCAGCAGCGTAGATCGGGGTCGAAAAGATACGCAGTATTTT. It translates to CASSVDRGRKDTQYF.

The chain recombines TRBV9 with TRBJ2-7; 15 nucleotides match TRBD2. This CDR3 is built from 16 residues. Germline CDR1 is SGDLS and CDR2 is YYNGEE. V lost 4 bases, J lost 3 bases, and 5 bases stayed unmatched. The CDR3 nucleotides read TGTGCCAGCAGCCCAGGACTAGCGGGGGGGCTCTACGAGCAGTACTTC. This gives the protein CASSPGLAGGLYEQYF.

CDR3: CASSRGYSQGVWKTQYF. CDR3 sequence (DNA): TGCGCCAGCAGCCGGGGGTATAGTCAGGGGGTGTGGAAGACCCAGTACTTC. The chain uses TRBV5-1 and TRBJ2-5; D possibly corresponds to TRBD1 (7 bases). V was shortened by 4 bases and J by 6 bases, with 25 bases between the two germline ends. Germline CDR1 SGHRS, CDR2 YFSETQ. The length of the CDR3 is 17 residues.

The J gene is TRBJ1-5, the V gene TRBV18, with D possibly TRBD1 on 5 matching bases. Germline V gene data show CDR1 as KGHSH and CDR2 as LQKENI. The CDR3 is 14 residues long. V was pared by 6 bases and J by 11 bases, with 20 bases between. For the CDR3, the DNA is TGTGCCAGCTCCCCGGGAGGGGCGCTTGTGTCCCAGCATTTT. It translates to CASSPGGALVSQHF.

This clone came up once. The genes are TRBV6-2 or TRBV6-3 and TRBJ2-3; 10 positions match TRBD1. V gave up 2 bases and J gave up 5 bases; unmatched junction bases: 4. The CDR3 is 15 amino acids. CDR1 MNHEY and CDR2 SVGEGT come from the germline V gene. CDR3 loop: CASSYDRGQKDTQYF. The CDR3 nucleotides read TGTGCCAGCAGTTACGACAGGGGGCAAAAAGATACGCAGTATTTT.

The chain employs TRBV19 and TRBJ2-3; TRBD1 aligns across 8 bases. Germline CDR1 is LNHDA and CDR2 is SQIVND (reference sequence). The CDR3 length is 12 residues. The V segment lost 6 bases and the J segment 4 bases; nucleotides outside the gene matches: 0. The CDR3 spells CASRTGADTQYF. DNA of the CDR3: TGTGCCAGTAGGACAGGGGCAGATACGCAGTATTTT.

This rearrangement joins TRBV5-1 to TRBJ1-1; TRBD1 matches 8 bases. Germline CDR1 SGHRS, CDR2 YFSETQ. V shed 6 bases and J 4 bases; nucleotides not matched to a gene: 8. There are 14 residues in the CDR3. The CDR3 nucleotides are TGCGCCAGCACCGCCGCAGGGGGCAGCACTGAAGCTTTCTTT. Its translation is CASTAAGGSTEAFF.

The CDR3 coding sequence is TGTGCCAGCAGCTTTCGGGTGGGTGAGCAGTACTTC. This encodes CASSFRVGEQYF. This rearrangement joins TRBV11-3 to TRBJ2-7; D not certain. There are 12 residues in the CDR3. From germline, CDR1 is SGHNT and CDR2 YENEEA. V was pared by 3 bases and J by 7 bases, with 10 bases between.

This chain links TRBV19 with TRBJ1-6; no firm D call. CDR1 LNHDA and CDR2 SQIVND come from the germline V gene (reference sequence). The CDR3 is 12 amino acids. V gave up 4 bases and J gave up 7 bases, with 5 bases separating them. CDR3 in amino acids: CASSTINSPLHF. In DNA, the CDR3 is TGTGCCAGTAGTACCATCAATTCACCCCTCCACTTT.

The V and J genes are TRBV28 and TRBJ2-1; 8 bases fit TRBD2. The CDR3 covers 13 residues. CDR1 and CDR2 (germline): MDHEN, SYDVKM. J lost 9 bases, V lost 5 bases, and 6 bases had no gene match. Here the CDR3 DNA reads TGTGCCAGCAGTACGGGGGGGCCGGGTGAGCAGTTCTTC. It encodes CASSTGGPGEQFF. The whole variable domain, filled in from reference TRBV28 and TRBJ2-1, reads DVKVTQSSRYLVKRTGEKVFLECVQDMDHENMFWYRQDPGLGLRLIYFSYDVKMKEKGDIPEGYSVSREKKERFSLILESASTNQTSMYLCASSTGGPGEQFFGPGTRLTVL.

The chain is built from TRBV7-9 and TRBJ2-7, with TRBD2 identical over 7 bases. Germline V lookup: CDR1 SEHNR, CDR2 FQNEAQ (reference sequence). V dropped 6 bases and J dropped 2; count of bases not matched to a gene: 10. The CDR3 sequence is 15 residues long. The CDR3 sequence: CASSPSGRGTYEQYF. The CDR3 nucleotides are TGTGCCAGCAGTCCTTCGGGGAGGGGTACCTACGAGCAGTACTTC.

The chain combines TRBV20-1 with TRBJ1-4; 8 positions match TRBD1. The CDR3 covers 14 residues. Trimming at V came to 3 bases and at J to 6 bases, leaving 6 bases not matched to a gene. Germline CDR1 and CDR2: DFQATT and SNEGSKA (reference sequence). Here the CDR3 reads CSASKGQGDEKLFF. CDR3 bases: TGCAGTGCTAGTAAAGGACAGGGCGATGAAAAACTGTTTTTT.

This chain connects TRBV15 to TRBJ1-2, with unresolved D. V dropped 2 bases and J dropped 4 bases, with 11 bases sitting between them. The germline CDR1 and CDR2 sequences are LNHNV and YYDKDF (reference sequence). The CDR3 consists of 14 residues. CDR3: CATSRHQALYGYTF. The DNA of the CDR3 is TGTGCCACCAGCAGACACCAGGCGCTCTATGGCTACACCTTC.

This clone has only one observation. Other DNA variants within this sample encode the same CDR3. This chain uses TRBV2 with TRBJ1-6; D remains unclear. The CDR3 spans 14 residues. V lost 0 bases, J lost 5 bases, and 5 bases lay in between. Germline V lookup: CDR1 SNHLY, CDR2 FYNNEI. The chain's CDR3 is CASSEARNNSPLHF. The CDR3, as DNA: TGTGCCAGCAGTGAAGCGCGTAATAATTCACCCCTCCACTTT.

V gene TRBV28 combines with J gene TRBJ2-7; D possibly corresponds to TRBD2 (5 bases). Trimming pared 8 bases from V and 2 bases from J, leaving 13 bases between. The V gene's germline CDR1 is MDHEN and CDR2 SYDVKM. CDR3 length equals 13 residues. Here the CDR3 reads CASLTPSPYEQYF. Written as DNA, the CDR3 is TGTGCCAGCCTAACCCCTAGCCCCTACGAGCAGTACTTC.

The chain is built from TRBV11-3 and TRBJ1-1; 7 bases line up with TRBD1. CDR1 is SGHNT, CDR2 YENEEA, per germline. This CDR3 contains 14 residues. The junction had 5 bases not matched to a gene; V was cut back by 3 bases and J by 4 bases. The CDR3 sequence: CASSLETGPTEAFF. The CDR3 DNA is TGTGCCAGCAGCTTGGAGACAGGGCCCACTGAAGCTTTCTTT. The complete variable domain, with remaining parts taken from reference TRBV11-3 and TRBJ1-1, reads EAGVVQSPRYKIIEKKQPVAFWCNPISGHNTLYWYLQNLGQGPELLIRYENEEAVDDSQLPKDRFSAERLKGVDSTLKIQPAELGDSAVYLCASSLETGPTEAFFGQGTRLTVV.

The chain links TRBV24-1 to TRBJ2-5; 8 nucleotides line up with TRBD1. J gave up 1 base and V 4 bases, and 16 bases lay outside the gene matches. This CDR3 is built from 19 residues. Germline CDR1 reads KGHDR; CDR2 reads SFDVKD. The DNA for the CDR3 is TGTGCCACCAGTGACCCTAGTGCAGGGGGCGTTTTGTCCCAAGAGACCCAGTACTTC. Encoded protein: CATSDPSAGGVLSQETQYF.

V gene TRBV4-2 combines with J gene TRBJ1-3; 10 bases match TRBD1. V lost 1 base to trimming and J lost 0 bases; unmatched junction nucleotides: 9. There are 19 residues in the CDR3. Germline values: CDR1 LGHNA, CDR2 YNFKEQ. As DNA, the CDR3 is TGTGCCAGCAGCCAAGCTTACCCAGGACAGGGGGACTCTGGAAACACCATATATTTT. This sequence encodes CASSQAYPGQGDSGNTIYF.

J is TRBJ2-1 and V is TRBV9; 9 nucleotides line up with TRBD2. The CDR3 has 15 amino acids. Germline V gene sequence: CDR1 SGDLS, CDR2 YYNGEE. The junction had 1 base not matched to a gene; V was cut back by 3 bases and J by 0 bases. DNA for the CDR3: TGTGCCAGCAGCGAGCGGGGGGACTCCTACAATGAGCAGTTCTTC. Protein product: CASSERGDSYNEQFF.

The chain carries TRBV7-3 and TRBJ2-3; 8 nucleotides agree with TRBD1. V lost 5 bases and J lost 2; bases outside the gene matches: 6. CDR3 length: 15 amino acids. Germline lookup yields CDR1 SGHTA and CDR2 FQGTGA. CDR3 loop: CASSLQGGSTDTQYF. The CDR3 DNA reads TGTGCCAGCAGCCTACAGGGGGGTTCCACAGATACGCAGTATTTT.

The CDR3 DNA sequence: TGTGCCAGCAGCGTAGACGGGGGTAGTAACTATGGCTACACCTTC. This gives the protein CASSVDGGSNYGYTF. The chain recombines TRBV9 with TRBJ1-2, with a possible D match to TRBD1 (5 bases). V was cut by 0 bases and J by 1 base, with 10 bases left in between. Germline loops: CDR1 SGDLS, CDR2 YYNGEE. The CDR3 runs 15 residues.

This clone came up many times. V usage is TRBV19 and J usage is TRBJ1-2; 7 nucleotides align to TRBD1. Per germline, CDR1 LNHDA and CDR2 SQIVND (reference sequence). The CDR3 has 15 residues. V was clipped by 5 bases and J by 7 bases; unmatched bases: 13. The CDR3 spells CASSPRDRTGSGYTF. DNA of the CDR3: TGTGCCAGTAGTCCCAGGGACAGAACGGGCTCTGGCTACACCTTC.

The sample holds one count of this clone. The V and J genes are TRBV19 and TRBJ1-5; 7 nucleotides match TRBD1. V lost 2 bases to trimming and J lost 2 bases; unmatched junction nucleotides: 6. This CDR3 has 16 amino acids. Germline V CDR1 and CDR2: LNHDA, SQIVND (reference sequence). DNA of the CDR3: TGTGCCAGTAGTATACTTCAGGGGGGAGGCAATCAGCCCCAGCATTTT. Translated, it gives CASSILQGGGNQPQHF.

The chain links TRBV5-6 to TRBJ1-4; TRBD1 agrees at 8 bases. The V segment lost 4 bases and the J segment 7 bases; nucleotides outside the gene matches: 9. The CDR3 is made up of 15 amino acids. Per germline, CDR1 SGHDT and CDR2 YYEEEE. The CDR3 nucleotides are TGTGCCAGCAGCACCGGACAGGGTAAAGTTGAAAAACTGTTTTTT. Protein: CASSTGQGKVEKLFF.